The 26 T cell receptor beta chains below were found in one sample sequenced in a study of technical replicates of blood from a handful of donors. Clones were read by immunoSEQ multiplex PCR, and TCRdb kept only the in-frame ones, dropping some. The sample lists about 75,000 clones, roughly 91% seen once, with 0.3% to 0.4% in the top ten. Sequencing input: T cells isolated from PBMCs. The source is a human donor in good health. Some clones in this sample may be carry-over from other donors' samples.

This chain links TRBV9 with TRBJ1-1; D is ambiguous. The V end was cut by 0 bases, the J end by 5 bases, with 14 bases between. The CDR3 is made up of 15 amino acids. The germline gives CDR1 SGDLS, CDR2 YYNGEE. CDR3 loop: CASSVVPSSATEAFF. The CDR3, as DNA: TGTGCCAGCAGCGTAGTACCCTCCAGCGCGACTGAAGCTTTCTTT.

The rearrangement uses TRBV5-1 and TRBJ1-4; tentative D call: TRBD1 (5 bases). With 6 bases removed from V and 0 bases from J, the gap between germline ends came to 12 bases. From germline, CDR1 is SGHRS and CDR2 YFSETQ. This CDR3 is 15 amino acids long. The DNA of the CDR3 is TGCGCCAGCACCGCAGGGCCGGCAACTAATGAAAAACTGTTTTTT. Residues: CASTAGPATNEKLFF.

The genes are TRBV4-1 and TRBJ1-5; possibly TRBD1 for D (5 bases). Trimming stripped 3 bases from V and 7 bases from J, with 16 bases between. The CDR3 is 15 residues long. Germline-derived CDR1 and CDR2 are MGHRA and YSYEKL. This chain's CDR3 is CASSHLTGRAQPQHF. The CDR3 DNA reads as TGCGCCAGCAGCCACCTGACGGGCAGGGCACAGCCCCAGCATTTT.

The gene calls are TRBV30 and TRBJ1-2; D might be TRBD1 (5 bases). CDR3 length: 14 amino acids. In germline, CDR1 is GTSNPN, CDR2 SVGIG (reference sequence). The ends were cut back, 5 bases at V and 3 bases at J, with 16 bases in the middle. As DNA, the CDR3 is TGTGCCTGGGGGGGGACTTGGATGGACTATGGCTACACCTTC. This translates into CAWGGTWMDYGYTF.

This clone was observed a single time. The chain links TRBV6-1 to TRBJ2-7; 15 bases are shared with TRBD2. V was clipped by 0 bases and J by 2 bases; unmatched bases: 8. CDR3 length: 19 amino acids. Germline CDR1 is MNHNS and CDR2 is SASEGT. CDR3 nucleotides: TGTGCCAGCAGTGAAGCTCCCGGACTAGCGGGGGGGAGGGCCTACGAGCAGTACTTC. Its protein is CASSEAPGLAGGRAYEQYF.

The chain employs TRBV7-6 and TRBJ2-1, with D possibly matching TRBD2 (7 bases). The CDR3 loop spans 17 amino acids. Germline V gives CDR1 SGHVS, CDR2 FNYEAQ. With 2 bases removed from V and 6 bases from J, the gap between germline ends came to 20 bases. The CDR3 loop is CASSLQGPGEGVNEQFF. The DNA for the CDR3 is TGTGCCAGCAGCTTACAGGGGCCAGGGGAGGGAGTCAATGAGCAGTTCTTC.

The V gene is TRBV9, the J gene TRBJ2-5, with TRBD1 as a possible D gene (6 bases). The length of the CDR3 is 16 residues. The germline CDR1 and CDR2 sequences are SGDLS and YYNGEE. V was pared by 3 bases and J by 5 bases, with 20 bases between. For the CDR3, the DNA is TGTGCCAGCAGCGCCCTTGGGACACCGGGGTGGGAGACCCAGTACTTC. It codes for CASSALGTPGWETQYF.

The sample holds a few counts of this clone. The chain couples TRBV4-2 to TRBJ1-1; 7 bases match TRBD1. The V segment lost 5 bases and the J segment 4 bases; nucleotides outside the gene matches: 7. Germline assignment: CDR1 LGHNA and CDR2 YNFKEQ. The CDR3 has 14 residues. This CDR3 reads CASSVLQGSTEAFF. The CDR3 DNA reads TGTGCCAGCAGCGTACTACAGGGGAGCACTGAAGCTTTCTTT.

The chain combines TRBV9 with TRBJ2-5; 14 bases match TRBD2. Germline loops: CDR1 SGDLS, CDR2 YYNGEE. The CDR3 consists of 16 residues. With 0 bases clipped from V and 2 bases from J, the junction kept 0 bases outside the gene matches. In nucleotides, the CDR3 is TGTGCCAGCAGCGTAGGACTAGCGGGGGGGCAAGAGACCCAGTACTTC. This encodes CASSVGLAGGQETQYF.

Details on this clone: This same CDR3 is encoded by further DNA sequences in the sample. The rearrangement links TRBV6-5 to TRBJ1-2, with 9 bases matching TRBD1. The V segment lost 0 bases and the J segment 5 bases; nucleotides outside the gene matches: 1. This CDR3 contains 14 residues. Per the germline V gene, CDR1 is MNHEY and CDR2 is SVGAGI. The CDR3 sequence is CASSYSTGGYGYTF. CDR3 nucleotides: TGTGCCAGCAGTTACTCGACAGGGGGTTATGGCTACACCTTC.

The V call is TRBV9, the J call TRBJ2-7; the D gene is possibly TRBD1 (5 bases). Trimming pared 0 bases from V and 1 base from J, leaving 11 bases between. Germline-derived CDR1 and CDR2 are SGDLS and YYNGEE. The CDR3 runs to 15 residues. The CDR3 loop reads CASSVEGRGSYEQYF. The CDR3 DNA reads TGTGCCAGCAGCGTAGAAGGTAGGGGATCCTACGAGCAGTACTTC.

V usage is TRBV6-5 and J usage is TRBJ2-7; perhaps TRBD1 as D (6 bases). The V end lost 4 bases, the J end lost 5 bases, and 18 bases lay between the germline ends. This CDR3 is built from 15 residues. Germline CDR1 MNHEY, CDR2 SVGAGI. The CDR3 nucleotides are TGTGCCAGCAGTTTCCCCGAGAGGGGGAATAACGAGCAGTACTTC. It yields the protein CASSFPERGNNEQYF.

This chain connects TRBV11-3 to TRBJ2-2; D ambiguous. Germline V CDR1 and CDR2: SGHNT, YENEEA. The V end was cut by 5 bases, the J end by 3 bases, with 7 bases between. This CDR3 region has 13 residues. CDR3 DNA: TGTGCCAGCAGCCCTAGTGACACCGGGGAGCTGTTTTTT. Translation: CASSPSDTGELFF.

The chain combines TRBV29-1 with TRBJ1-1; no clear D. CDR1 is SQVTM and CDR2 is ANQGSEA in the germline V gene. This CDR3 region has 14 residues. V lost 0 bases and J lost 1, with 9 bases in between. DNA for the CDR3: TGCAGCGTTGAAGAAAGCGCGGAGAACACTGAAGCTTTCTTT. Translated, it gives CSVEESAENTEAFF.

This clone has only one observation. The genes are TRBV5-1 and TRBJ2-5; 7 positions agree with TRBD1. The V and J ends lost 1 base and 3 bases, in that order; junction bases with no gene match: 6. This CDR3 region has 15 residues. Germline-derived CDR1 and CDR2 are SGHRS and YFSETQ. The CDR3 DNA reads TGCGCCAGCAGCTTGACGGGACAGAAAAAAGAGACCCAGTACTTC. Amino acids: CASSLTGQKKETQYF.

The chain is built from TRBV4-1 and TRBJ2-7, with 7 bases fitting TRBD1. This CDR3 comprises 18 residues. Unmatched junction bases numbered 14, after V lost 0 bases and J lost 3 bases. Germline V gene data show CDR1 as MGHRA and CDR2 as YSYEKL. The CDR3 reads CASSQDPLGQPRGYEQYF. The CDR3 region has the DNA TGCGCCAGCAGCCAAGATCCATTGGGACAGCCTCGAGGCTACGAGCAGTACTTC.

J is TRBJ1-1 and V is TRBV5-4, with TRBD1 matching 7 bases. Germline V gene data show CDR1 as SGHNT and CDR2 as YYREEE (reference sequence). V dropped 5 bases and J dropped 0; count of bases not matched to a gene: 4. The CDR3 contains 14 residues. CDR3 amino acids: CASRQGQLNTEAFF. CDR3 nucleotides: TGTGCCAGCAGACAGGGACAGTTGAACACTGAAGCTTTCTTT.

The table lists this clone with a count of one. The CDR3 protein is CASRAGSTTDTQYF. The CDR3 DNA reads as TGTGCCAGCAGAGCGGGATCAACCACAGATACGCAGTATTTT. The chain recombines TRBV28 with TRBJ2-3; 7 bases are shared with TRBD2. CDR3 length: 14 amino acids. The germline CDR1 and CDR2 sequences are MDHEN and SYDVKM. Trimming removed 6 bases from V and 2 bases from J; junction bases left unmatched: 5.

The chain combines TRBV4-1 with TRBJ1-5, with D unresolved. The V end was cut by 4 bases, the J end by 0 bases, with 7 bases between. Per the germline V gene, CDR1 is MGHRA and CDR2 is YSYEKL. This CDR3 has 14 residues. As DNA, the CDR3 is TGCGCCAGCAGCCCGACATATAGCAATCAGCCCCAGCATTTT. Its protein product is CASSPTYSNQPQHF.

The chain carries TRBV5-1 and TRBJ1-1, with D unresolved. Germline assignment: CDR1 SGHRS and CDR2 YFSETQ. This CDR3 has 13 amino acids. Trimming pared 2 bases from V and 7 bases from J, leaving 12 bases between. The chain's CDR3 is CASSFREGFEAFF. The CDR3 DNA follows: TGCGCCAGCAGCTTCCGGGAAGGGTTTGAAGCTTTCTTT.

The rearrangement uses TRBV6-6 and TRBJ2-7; the D is unclear. Trimming cost V 2 bases and J 1 base, with 9 bases left between them. The CDR3 is 14 amino acids. Per the germline V gene, CDR1 is MNHNY and CDR2 is SVGAGI (reference sequence). The chain's CDR3 is CASSYGDLSYEQYF. CDR3 coding DNA: TGTGCCAGCAGTTACGGAGACTTGTCCTACGAGCAGTACTTC.

This clone was seen only a few times. The chain employs TRBV18 and TRBJ1-1, with 7 bases fitting TRBD1. This CDR3 has 12 residues. With V trimmed by 4 bases and J by 4 bases, 0 bases remained unmatched. From germline, CDR1 is KGHSH and CDR2 LQKENI. This chain's CDR3 is CASSQGATEAFF. CDR3 sequence (DNA): TGTGCCAGCTCACAGGGGGCCACTGAAGCTTTCTTT.

The V and J genes are TRBV28 and TRBJ2-4; TRBD1 matches at 9 bases. The CDR3 loop spans 14 amino acids. The germline V gene has CDR1 MDHEN and CDR2 SYDVKM. The V and J ends lost 4 bases and 6 bases, in that order; junction bases with no gene match: 4. This CDR3 is CASSSRQGVNIQYF. DNA of the CDR3: TGTGCCAGCAGTTCCCGACAGGGGGTAAACATTCAGTACTTC.

The genes are TRBV2 and TRBJ2-2; D might be TRBD1 (6 bases). The length of the CDR3 is 15 residues. Germline V gives CDR1 SNHLY, CDR2 FYNNEI. The V and J ends lost 7 bases and 2 bases respectively, with 14 bases between them. DNA of the CDR3: TGTGCCAGCAAGGAAGGACAGACTAACACCGGGGAGCTGTTTTTT. Amino acids: CASKEGQTNTGELFF.

This clone has more than one count but fewer than ten. The chain uses TRBV7-9 and TRBJ1-2; D is uncertain. Germline CDR1 reads SEHNR; CDR2 reads FQNEAQ (reference sequence). Trimming pared 6 bases from V and 8 bases from J, leaving 22 bases between. The length of the CDR3 is 15 residues. The CDR3 region has the DNA TGTGCCAGCAGTAACAGTCCGGTCCTTTCCCCAGGCTACACCTTC. Its translation is CASSNSPVLSPGYTF. The full variable domain, with the rest looked up from reference TRBV7-9 and TRBJ1-2, is DTGVSQNPRHKITKRGQNVTFRCDPISEHNRLYWYRQTLGQGPEFLTYFQNEAQLEKSRLLSDRFSAERPKGSFSTLEIQRTEQGDSAMYLCASSNSPVLSPGYTFGSGTRLTVV.

The rearrangement uses TRBV7-9 and TRBJ2-1, with D perhaps TRBD2 (6 bases). This CDR3 contains 14 residues. CDR1 and CDR2 from the germline V gene are SEHNR and FQNEAQ (reference sequence). The germline V and J ends were trimmed by 3 bases and 0 bases, with 6 bases remaining between them. The CDR3 sequence is CASSFGSSYNEQFF. The CDR3 nucleotides read TGTGCCAGCAGCTTCGGGAGCTCCTACAATGAGCAGTTCTTC.